This T cell receptor beta chain is from a study of blood T cell repertoires in COVID-19. The CDR3 covers 15 residues. Germline values: CDR1 SNHLY, CDR2 FYNNEI. With 7 bases clipped from V and 5 bases from J, the junction kept 12 bases outside the gene matches. This clone has more than one count but fewer than ten. The protocol was immunoSEQ multiplex PCR, while the TCRdb copy is restricted to in-frame clones and leaves out a portion. The sample consists of about 260,000 clones, 91% of them appearing once. The chain joins TRBV2 to TRBJ2-7; 9 positions match TRBD2. The TCR sequence derives from a person aged 18-30 years with COVID-19, enrolled during active disease. The sequenced sample was peripheral blood. CDR3 loop: CASMMSSGSFNEQYF. CDR3 DNA: TGTGCCAGCATGATGAGTAGCGGGAGCTTTAACGAGCAGTACTTC. Looking up the rest from reference TRBV2 and TRBJ2-7 gives the full variable domain: EPEVTQTPSHQVTQMGQEVILRCVPISNHLYFYWYRQILGQKVEFLVSFYNNEISEKSEIFDDQFSVERPDGSNFTLKIRSTKLEDSAMYFCASMMSSGSFNEQYFGPGTRLTVT.